This paragraph reports one TCR beta chain. Its antigen is currently not known. The sample holds no much larger clone one base away, and base qualities are not on file. The time point tag for this specimen amounts to: peripheral blood 12 weeks after first pembrolizumab dose. For each enrolled patient, mismatch repair deficiency was established using either polymerase chain reaction or immunohistochemistry. Three patients who responded to pembrolizumab therapy underwent TCR sequencing. Pembrolizumab PD-1 blockade was prospectively tested in advanced mismatch repair-deficient cancers, regardless of tissue of origin, in the phase II trial. Peripheral blood T cell samples were collected serially, before PD-1 blockade began and at several time points afterward. Blood sampling times were reported as weeks after the first pembrolizumab dose. These data originate in a study of PD-1 blockade in mismatch repair-deficient tumors (dated by TCRdb to 2016 to 2017). In terms of the full investigation: Between late 2013 and late 2016, around 91 consecutive patients with 11 to 13 mismatch repair-deficient cancer types, all previously treated and progressing, were enrolled in the trial. Tumor-associated T cell clones in the peripheral blood of patients responding to PD-1 blockade were tracked using deep sequencing of TCR CDR3 regions.

The library was built by means of the immunoSEQ multiplex PCR assay. TCRdb mirrors the immuneACCESS table, restricted to in-frame sequences. Some clones are absent from its copies; in checked studies, under half trace to an unresolved V gene, and the reason for the others is unknown. Counted in this sample were some 26,000 clones; 75% to 85% of them appeared once. Over 20% of the sample is in the top ten clones. The germline V end is reduced by 2 bases and the J end by 7 bases; junction bases left unmatched: 3. CDR1 and CDR2 were assigned from the germline V gene (reference sequence) as LNHDA and SQIVND. The CDR3 sequence holds 15 residues, the cysteine and phenylalanine included. Left in the record is the CDR3 DNA by itself, 45 bases read in frame from the first base. General study outcomes and caveats: After pembrolizumab, tumor-resident clones, which were often undetectable in blood before treatment, expanded rapidly and then contracted, generally ahead of radiologic responses.

Sequenced material: peripheral blood, taken 12 weeks after starting pembrolizumab. The rearranged chain carries TRBV19 and TRBJ2-1; 12 middle bases align to TRBD2. This clonotype originated in an adult with mismatch repair-deficient cancer. The sequence in DNA is TGTGCCAGTAGTATACTAGCGGGAGGGCCGAATGAGCAGTTCTTC. This is translated as CASSILAGGPNEQFF.